One T cell receptor (beta chain) is described in this entry. The target antigen is unknown. RNA extraction was followed by reverse transcription into cDNA, which acted as the sequencing template. The assay was immunoSEQ multiplex PCR, and TCRdb's table has in-frame clones only and misses some. The data contain 100,000 to 130,000 clones, about four fifths of them singletons. Treatment: oral pan-JAK inhibitor, 5-10 mg twice daily. Trimming left V 7 bases short and J 6 bases short, with 10 bases between. Germline CDR1 is WSHSY and CDR2 is SAAADI. The length of the CDR3 is 11 residues. These data belong to a study of CD8+ T cells in alopecia areata. Study-wide background: Patients in the treated group were given tofacitinib by mouth, 5 to 10 mg twice a day. For treated patients, severity scores reflected the percentage of scalp area affected.

Study observations and caveats: Scalp clonality, together with expanded CD8+ clones among the top 100, fell significantly with tofacitinib. Affected scalp, especially in alopecia totalis/universalis, had a higher clonality than normal scalp did.

This chain joins TRBV10-2 and TRBJ2-7; D is possibly TRBD1 (6 bases). The receptor was isolated from a human donor with alopecia areata. Sequencing used CD8+ T cells sorted from blood, obtained at week 24, from a patient treated with tofacitinib. The CDR3 here is CASNQGSEQYF. CDR3 nucleotides: TGCGCCAGCAATCAGGGGAGCGAGCAGTACTTC.